This T cell receptor beta chain emerged from a study of shared clonotypes between healthy human individuals. Overall study results and limits: An expected dependence of interdonor clonotype sharing on sequencing depth was noted.

The V gene end was trimmed by 1 base and the J gene end by 9 bases; junction bases not matched to a gene: 3. Germline-derived CDR1 and CDR2 are SEHNR and FQNEAQ (reference sequence). The CDR3 length is 12 residues. On this clone: Its antigen is not known.

CD45RO-negative, CCR7-selected cells formed the naive CD8 fraction, which excluded terminally differentiated effector memory CD45RA+ cells. The method was immunoSEQ multiplex PCR; TCRdb's version includes in-frame clones alone and lacks a portion of them. Here the sample spans hundreds of thousands of clones, 96% being singletons. The genes are TRBV7-9 and TRBJ2-7, with 7 bases aligning to TRBD1. The material sequenced was naive CD8+ T cells sorted from blood. The origin of this receptor is a man under 40 in good health. As DNA, the CDR3 is TGTGCCAGCAGCTTAGGGGCAGGGGGGCAGTACTTC. Its translation is CASSLGAGGQYF. Based on the CDR3 plus reference TRBV7-9 and TRBJ2-7, the full variable domain is DTGVSQNPRHKITKRGQNVTFRCDPISEHNRLYWYRQTLGQGPEFLTYFQNEAQLEKSRLLSDRFSAERPKGSFSTLEIQRTEQGDSAMYLCASSLGAGGQYFGPGTRLTVT.